The 24 T cell receptor beta chains below were found in one sample sequenced in a study of shared clonotypes between healthy human individuals. Method: immunoSEQ multiplex PCR; TCRdb's copy keeps in-frame clones and lacks some. There are roughly 2.5 million clones in the sample; more than 80% occur only once, and roughly 0.15% lies in the top ten. Sequencing input: naive CD4+ T cells sorted from blood. This sample's subset: CD45RA+ positively selected. These receptors were obtained from a man aged 18 to 30 in good health.

This chain uses TRBV19 with TRBJ1-2; possible D gene TRBD1, 6 bases. CDR3 length equals 14 residues. The V gene's germline CDR1 is LNHDA and CDR2 SQIVND (reference sequence). The V end lost 9 bases, the J end lost 2 bases, and 16 bases lay between the germline ends. This CDR3 is CARTYLGQNYGYTF. The DNA for the CDR3 is TGTGCCAGAACCTACCTAGGACAGAACTATGGCTACACCTTC. The complete variable domain, with remaining parts taken from reference TRBV19 and TRBJ1-2, reads DGGITQSPKYLFRKEGQNVTLSCEQNLNHDAMYWYRQDPGQGLRLIYYSQIVNDFQKGDIAEGYSVSREKKESFPLTVTSAQKNPTAFYLCARTYLGQNYGYTFGSGTRLTVV.

V is TRBV7-5 and J is TRBJ2-7; the DNA was not compared with TRBD2, the D call given in the table. TRBV7-5 represents a pseudogene. The CDR3 is 13 amino acids. This CDR3 is CACPSGKSDEQYF. The CDR3 region has the DNA TGTGCCTGCCCTAGCGGGAAGTCCGACGAGCAGTACTTC.

This rearrangement joins TRBV18 to TRBJ2-6; 11 bases match TRBD1. After removal of 2 bases from V and 4 bases from J, the junction contained 4 bases not matched to a gene. The CDR3 runs to 17 residues. CDR1 is KGHSH, CDR2 LQKENI, per germline. This chain's CDR3 is CASSPGQGAMGANVLTF. The CDR3 DNA reads TGTGCCAGCTCACCAGGACAGGGGGCTATGGGGGCCAACGTCCTGACTTTC.

This chain connects TRBV28 to TRBJ1-2; D is unresolved. Germline V gene lookup returns CDR1 MDHEN and CDR2 SYDVKM. This CDR3 comprises 13 residues. Trimming left V 8 bases short and J 4 bases short, with 14 bases between. The CDR3 region is CASRPALAYGYTF. DNA of the CDR3: TGTGCCAGCCGACCGGCCCTTGCCTATGGCTACACCTTC.

The J gene is TRBJ2-5, the V gene TRBV5-6; 9 positions match TRBD1. The trim removed 3 bases at V and 5 bases at J, leaving 8 bases unmatched. Per the germline V gene, CDR1 is SGHDT and CDR2 is YYEEEE. The CDR3 extends over 15 amino acids. The chain's CDR3 is CASSWGGQGLETQYF. The CDR3 DNA follows: TGTGCCAGCAGCTGGGGGGGACAGGGTTTGGAGACCCAGTACTTC.

J is TRBJ1-2 and V is TRBV27; 7 bases match TRBD1. Germline loops: CDR1 MNHEY, CDR2 SMNVEV (reference sequence). This CDR3 spans 15 amino acids. J lost 4 bases, V lost 1 base, and 6 bases had no gene match. Here the CDR3 DNA reads TGTGCCAGCAGTTTATACAGGGGTAGCGTCTATGGCTACACCTTC. Its protein is CASSLYRGSVYGYTF.

This clone is a singleton in its sample. The chain links TRBV30 to TRBJ2-7; D gene uncertain. Germline values: CDR1 GTSNPN, CDR2 SVGIG (reference sequence). Trimming took off 3 bases at V and 2 bases at J, with 8 bases between the two ends. This CDR3 is built from 12 residues. The CDR3 protein is CAWRFTTYEQYF. The CDR3 bases are TGTGCCTGGAGGTTTACAACCTACGAGCAGTACTTC.

This clone was seen just once. V gene TRBV15 combines with J gene TRBJ2-5; TRBD2 aligns across 12 bases. V was pared by 0 bases and J by 1 base, with 6 bases of the junction left unmatched. CDR1 is LNHNV and CDR2 is YYDKDF in the germline V gene (reference sequence). This CDR3 has 18 residues. The CDR3 reads CATSRDKGTSGLQETQYF. The CDR3 DNA follows: TGTGCCACCAGCAGAGATAAGGGGACTAGCGGGCTCCAAGAGACCCAGTACTTC.

The rearrangement joins TRBV9 to TRBJ1-2; 7 bases are a match to TRBD1. V shed 0 bases and J 0 bases; nucleotides not matched to a gene: 8. The CDR3 extends over 17 amino acids. Germline V gene lookup returns CDR1 SGDLS and CDR2 YYNGEE. The CDR3, as DNA: TGTGCCAGCAGCGTAGAGAAGGGGGCGATACCTAACTATGGCTACACCTTC. Its protein is CASSVEKGAIPNYGYTF.

A word on this clone: Distinct nucleotide sequences in the sample also encode this CDR3. The V call is TRBV5-1, the J call TRBJ2-3; perhaps TRBD2 as D (6 bases). This CDR3 spans 15 amino acids. Trimming took 0 bases from V and 0 from J, leaving 8 bases between them. Germline V gene lookup returns CDR1 SGHRS and CDR2 YFSETQ. In DNA, the CDR3 is TGCGCCAGCAGCTTGGCGGGGGTGAGCACAGATACGCAGTATTTT. Translating gives CASSLAGVSTDTQYF.

CDR3 in amino acids: CASSPGVLNTEAFF. Written as DNA, the CDR3 is TGTGCCAGCAGTCCAGGGGTCTTGAACACTGAAGCTTTCTTT. The chain combines TRBV6-5 with TRBJ1-1; TRBD1 is a possible D gene (6 bases). The germline V and J ends were trimmed by 5 bases and 0 bases, with 10 bases remaining between them. Germline loops: CDR1 MNHEY, CDR2 SVGAGI. The CDR3 has 14 amino acids.

The chain is built from TRBV11-2 and TRBJ2-7; 10 bases line up with TRBD1. V lost 5 bases, J lost 1 base, and 8 bases stayed unmatched. CDR3 length: 16 residues. Germline CDR1 and CDR2: SGHAT and FQNNGV. The CDR3 reads CASSPGTGALSYEQYF. CDR3 DNA sequence: TGTGCCAGCAGCCCCGGGACAGGGGCGTTATCCTACGAGCAGTACTTC.

The chain combines TRBV6-5 with TRBJ1-2; the D is unclear. The CDR3 has 13 amino acids. Between the trimmed V and J ends, which lost 5 bases and 1 base, there was a span of 8 bases. Germline CDR1 and CDR2: MNHEY and SVGAGI. The CDR3 reads CASSPGSNYGYTF. DNA of the CDR3: TGTGCCAGCAGTCCCGGGAGTAACTATGGCTACACCTTC.

V gene TRBV7-8 combines with J gene TRBJ1-1; D is possibly TRBD1 (5 bases). Germline V CDR1 and CDR2: SGHVS, FQNEAQ. Trimming left V 2 bases short and J 0 bases short, with 16 bases between. The CDR3 is 17 amino acids. This CDR3 is CASSLTPVRGLNTEAFF. DNA of the CDR3: TGTGCCAGCAGCTTAACCCCAGTACGGGGGTTGAACACTGAAGCTTTCTTT.

The rearrangement uses TRBV5-8 and TRBJ2-3; 11 bases line up with TRBD2. The J segment lost 4 bases and the V segment lost 4 bases, leaving 5 bases of the junction unmatched. CDR1 and CDR2 from the germline V gene are SGHTS and YDEGEE. This CDR3 comprises 15 residues. CDR3 bases: TGTGCCAGCAGCCTTAGCGGGGGGGCCCCAGATACGCAGTATTTT. It codes for CASSLSGGAPDTQYF.

The chain couples TRBV5-1 to TRBJ2-1; 14 bases match TRBD2. CDR3 size: 15 residues. J lost 6 bases, V lost 5 bases, and 4 bases had no gene match. CDR1 SGHRS and CDR2 YFSETQ come from the germline V gene. The CDR3 loop is CASRTGTSGSNEQFF. CDR3 coding DNA: TGCGCCAGCAGGACCGGGACTAGCGGGAGCAATGAGCAGTTCTTC.

The chain combines TRBV7-9 with TRBJ2-1; perhaps TRBD1 as D (6 bases). This CDR3 is 16 amino acids long. CDR1 is SEHNR and CDR2 is FQNEAQ in the germline V gene (reference sequence). V lost 5 bases and J 0 bases, leaving 14 bases between the germline ends. The CDR3: CASSTGQTSSYNEQFF. CDR3 DNA: TGTGCCAGCAGCACAGGACAGACCAGCTCCTACAATGAGCAGTTCTTC.

This clone occurred once. Other DNA sequences from this sample encode an identical CDR3 as well. This rearrangement joins TRBV4-1 to TRBJ2-7, with TRBD1 matching over 7 bases. The V gene's germline CDR1 is MGHRA and CDR2 YSYEKL. V lost 1 base to trimming and J lost 3 bases; unmatched junction nucleotides: 3. This CDR3 has 14 residues. CDR3 loop: CASSQGQGSYEQYF. DNA of the CDR3: TGCGCCAGCAGCCAAGGACAGGGAAGCTACGAGCAGTACTTC.

The chain joins TRBV27 to TRBJ2-7; D ambiguous. This CDR3 region has 16 residues. CDR1 is MNHEY, CDR2 SMNVEV, per germline (reference sequence). V was shortened by 3 bases and J by 1 base, with 16 bases between the two germline ends. Written as DNA, the CDR3 is TGTGCCAGCAGTTTTGGGCAGACGATCTTGTCCTACGAGCAGTACTTC. Its protein is CASSFGQTILSYEQYF.

This sequence joins TRBV27 and TRBJ2-7; TRBD2 matches at 7 bases. Germline trimming cut 8 bases from V and 6 bases from J; bases unmatched to any gene: 13. The CDR3 runs 14 residues. The germline gives CDR1 MNHEY, CDR2 SMNVEV (reference sequence). The CDR3 loop reads CASDQKLASGEQYF. The CDR3 region has the DNA TGTGCCAGCGACCAAAAACTAGCGTCGGGCGAGCAGTACTTC.

V is TRBV28 and J is TRBJ1-2; perhaps TRBD1 as D (5 bases). CDR1 is MDHEN, CDR2 SYDVKM, per germline. This CDR3 is built from 14 residues. Trimming removed 4 bases from V and 5 bases from J, with 14 bases in between. CDR3 amino acids: CASSSFGTGYGYTF. As DNA, the CDR3 is TGTGCCAGCAGTTCTTTCGGGACGGGGTATGGCTACACCTTC.

The chain recombines TRBV12-5 with TRBJ2-3; 9 positions match TRBD1. Germline V CDR1 and CDR2: LGHNT, FRNRAP. The CDR3 sequence is 16 residues long. Losses at the gene ends were 5 bases for V and 1 base for J; bases not matched to a gene: 7. For the CDR3, the DNA is TGTGCTAGTGGTAAGGGACAGGGAACGGGCACAGATACGCAGTATTTT. This translates into CASGKGQGTGTDTQYF.

The CDR3 is CASSATAGGSTEAFF. In nucleotides, the CDR3 is TGTGCCAGCAGCGCCACCGCAGGGGGCAGCACTGAAGCTTTCTTT. The V gene is TRBV9, the J gene TRBJ1-1, with 8 bases identical to TRBD1. The CDR3 is made up of 15 amino acids. Germline values: CDR1 SGDLS, CDR2 YYNGEE. The ends lost 3 bases at V and 4 bases at J; junction bases unmatched: 8. The full variable domain, completed using reference TRBV9 and TRBJ1-1, is DSGVTQTPKHLITATGQRVTLRCSPRSGDLSVYWYQQSLDQGLQFLIQYYNGEERAKGNILERFSAQQFPDLHSELNLSSLELGDSALYFCASSATAGGSTEAFFGQGTRLTVV.

The rearrangement links TRBV14 to TRBJ1-4; no reliable D call. Trimming shortened V by 6 bases and J by 2 bases, and 13 bases separated the two germline ends. The CDR3 runs 15 residues. Germline V lookup: CDR1 SGHDN, CDR2 FVKESK. This CDR3 reads CASRVSGSTNEKLFF. The CDR3 DNA sequence: TGTGCCAGCAGAGTAAGCGGATCCACTAATGAAAAACTGTTTTTT.